These 24 T cell receptor beta chains were all obtained from the same sample, sequenced in a study of T cells in Graves' hyperthyroidism and ophthalmopathy. Amplification targeted TCR beta CDR3 regions from RNA transcripts. TCR CDR3 underwent first-round RT-PCR with the HTBI primer set. TCRdb independently ran MiXCR on the multiplex PCR reads; one entry per CDR3 protein. This repertoire shows about 700,000 distinct CDR3 sequences, around 15% found once; its top ten account for roughly 10%. Material for sequencing was blood. These TCRs come from a woman aged 18-29 years with Graves' hyperthyroidism.

The genes are TRBV6-2 or TRBV6-3 and TRBJ2-5; the D gene is possibly TRBD1 (6 bases). Trimming took off 7 bases at V and 2 bases at J, with 14 bases between the two ends. In germline, CDR1 is MNHEY, CDR2 SVGEGT. The CDR3 extends over 14 amino acids. In DNA, the CDR3 is TGTGCCAGCAACCTACTGGACAGACAAGAGACCCAGTACTTC. Protein: CASNLLDRQETQYF.

This clonotype was detected a few times. The gene calls are TRBV4-3 and TRBJ1-2; D might be TRBD1 (5 bases). Germline assignment: CDR1 LGHNA and CDR2 YSLEER. The CDR3 totals 15 residues. The ends were cut back, 4 bases at V and 3 bases at J, with 15 bases in the middle. The chain's CDR3 is CASSPGPRDYYGYTF. In DNA, the CDR3 is TGCGCCAGCAGCCCGGGGCCGAGGGACTACTATGGCTACACCTTC.

The chain links TRBV7-9 to TRBJ2-2; TRBD2 matches at 12 bases. The germline CDR1 and CDR2 sequences are SEHNR and FQNEAQ (reference sequence). The V gene end was trimmed by 5 bases and the J gene end by 3 bases; junction bases not matched to a gene: 4. This CDR3 is built from 16 residues. CDR3 DNA: TGTGCCAGCAGCCTTCTAGCGGGAGGGCACACCGGGGAGCTGTTTTTT. It translates to CASSLLAGGHTGELFF.

This clonotype has ten or more counts. The chain carries TRBV7-9 and TRBJ2-7; no clear D gene. This CDR3 spans 13 amino acids. Germline V gene lookup returns CDR1 SEHNR and CDR2 FQNEAQ (reference sequence). Trimming stripped 3 bases from V and 7 bases from J, with 13 bases between. Written as DNA, the CDR3 is TGTGCCAGCAGCTTGGACGTCCTGGGGGAGCAGTACTTC. Amino acid sequence: CASSLDVLGEQYF.

This clonotype was observed many times. V gene TRBV18 combines with J gene TRBJ2-7; D is unresolved. This CDR3 is 13 amino acids long. Germline lookup yields CDR1 KGHSH and CDR2 LQKENI. V gave up 2 bases and J gave up 3 bases, with 8 bases separating them. This chain's CDR3 is CASSPKNDYEQYF. The CDR3 DNA sequence: TGTGCCAGCTCACCAAAGAATGACTACGAGCAGTACTTC.

This rearrangement joins TRBV27 to TRBJ2-2; the D gene is possibly TRBD1 (5 bases). The germline V gene encodes CDR1 MNHEY and CDR2 SMNVEV (reference sequence). CDR3 length: 16 amino acids. Trimming stripped 2 bases from V and 0 bases from J, with 10 bases between. DNA of the CDR3: TGTGCCAGCAGTTTAAAGGGGAATCCGAACACCGGGGAGCTGTTTTTT. It is translated as CASSLKGNPNTGELFF.

This chain connects TRBV7-2 to TRBJ1-5, with TRBD1 matching over 7 bases. The CDR3 loop spans 14 amino acids. The germline V gene has CDR1 SGHTA and CDR2 FQGNSA. After removal of 6 bases from V and 6 bases from J, the junction contained 8 bases not matched to a gene. The CDR3 is CASSSDRNLQPQHF. The CDR3 DNA reads TGTGCCAGCAGTTCGGACAGGAATCTTCAGCCCCAGCATTTT.

This clonotype has at least ten counts. J is TRBJ2-7 and V is TRBV7-9; TRBD1 aligns across 8 bases. The CDR3 has 15 residues. CDR1 and CDR2 (germline): SEHNR, FQNEAQ (reference sequence). Unmatched junction bases numbered 9, after V lost 5 bases and J lost 3 bases. The CDR3 nucleotides read TGTGCCAGCAGCAATTCTAACAGGGGGTACTACGAGCAGTACTTC. It yields the protein CASSNSNRGYYEQYF.

This clonotype has more than one count but fewer than ten. The J gene is TRBJ2-7, the V gene TRBV5-5; D not resolved. Trimming stripped 2 bases from V and 2 bases from J, with 8 bases between. This CDR3 is 13 amino acids long. Germline V gene lookup returns CDR1 SGHKS and CDR2 YYEKEE (reference sequence). Here the CDR3 reads CASSLVRPYEQYF. The CDR3 bases are TGTGCCAGCAGCTTAGTGAGACCCTACGAGCAGTACTTC.

Only a few counts were recorded for this clonotype. The V gene is TRBV6-1, the J gene TRBJ2-3, with TRBD1 matching over 9 bases. CDR3 length: 15 amino acids. V was clipped by 6 bases and J by 4 bases; unmatched bases: 8. CDR1 MNHNS and CDR2 SASEGT come from the germline V gene. CDR3 coding DNA: TGTGCCAGCAGGAACAGGGGGCGATTGTCAGATACGCAGTATTTT. It is translated as CASRNRGRLSDTQYF.

This clonotype was counted many times. This chain links TRBV6-1 with TRBJ1-6, with a tentative D call TRBD1 (5 bases). V shed 7 bases and J shed 8 bases, with 15 bases lying between them. There are 14 residues in the CDR3. Germline V CDR1 and CDR2: MNHNS, SASEGT. CDR3 residues: CASNRQLMDSPLHF. The DNA of the CDR3 is TGTGCCAGCAACAGACAGCTAATGGATTCACCCCTCCACTTT.

There are many counts of this clonotype. V and J are TRBV30 and TRBJ1-1, with 8 bases lining up with TRBD1. The V gene end was trimmed by 2 bases and the J gene end by 0 bases; junction bases not matched to a gene: 2. Germline assignment: CDR1 GTSNPN and CDR2 SVGIG (reference sequence). The CDR3 totals 14 residues. CDR3 in amino acids: CAWSQGALNTEAFF. The CDR3 nucleotides read TGTGCCTGGAGTCAGGGGGCCTTGAACACTGAAGCTTTCTTT.

This clonotype was observed at least ten times. This sequence joins TRBV3-1 and TRBJ2-2; 8 bases line up with TRBD2. CDR1 and CDR2 (germline): LGHDT, YNNKEL (reference sequence). V dropped 4 bases and J dropped 8; count of bases not matched to a gene: 15. The CDR3 length is 17 residues. The chain's CDR3 is CASSPIPAGEVMGELFF. The CDR3, as DNA: TGTGCCAGCAGCCCCATTCCAGCGGGAGAAGTTATGGGGGAGCTGTTTTTT.

Points on this clonotype: A clone one base away is much larger, so this may be a read error. The conserved phenylalanine or tryptophan normally closing the CDR3 is absent here, so this likely arose from a read error. The gene calls are TRBV3-1 and TRBJ1-5, with D perhaps matching TRBD1 (5 bases). Trimming left V 4 bases short and J 1 base short, with 8 bases between. This CDR3 has 14 residues. Germline CDR1 and CDR2: LGHDT and YNNKEL (reference sequence). The CDR3 sequence is CASSRGFSNQPQHL. The CDR3 nucleotides are TGTGCCAGCAGCCGGGGGTTCAGCAATCAGCCCCAGCATTTA.

This clonotype appeared a single time. At one end the junction does not follow the germline gene, possibly because of a read error. The chain is built from TRBV20-1 and TRBJ2-3; tentatively, D is TRBD2 (5 bases). Germline loops: CDR1 DFQATT, CDR2 SNEGSKA (reference sequence). The CDR3 extends over 14 amino acids. The CDR3 region is CGAGISNVADTQYF. The CDR3 nucleotides are TGCGGTGCCGGGATATCAAACGTGGCAGATACGCAGTATTTT.

This clonotype showed up many times. The genes are TRBV18 and TRBJ2-7; maybe TRBD1 (6 bases). This CDR3 is 15 amino acids long. Between the trimmed V and J ends, which lost 3 bases and 0 bases, there was a span of 12 bases. Germline CDR1 reads KGHSH; CDR2 reads LQKENI. This chain's CDR3 is CASSPSGTPSYEQYF. In nucleotides, the CDR3 is TGTGCCAGCTCACCGTCCGGGACACCCTCCTACGAGCAGTACTTC. Full variable domain (missing parts from reference TRBV18 and TRBJ2-7): NAGVMQNPRHLVRRRGQEARLRCSPMKGHSHVYWYRQLPEEGLKFMVYLQKENIIDESGMPKERFSAEFPKEGPSILRIQQVVRGDSAAYFCASSPSGTPSYEQYFGPGTRLTVT.

This clonotype was counted at least ten times. The gene calls are TRBV27 and TRBJ2-7; TRBD2 agrees at 12 bases. V shed 3 bases, J shed 0 bases, and the junction held 9 bases outside the gene matches. This CDR3 spans 18 amino acids. Germline V CDR1 and CDR2: MNHEY, SMNVEV (reference sequence). In nucleotides, the CDR3 is TGTGCCAGCAGTTTCACGGGACTAGCGGGCCCCAGCTCCTACGAGCAGTACTTC. Residues: CASSFTGLAGPSSYEQYF.

This clonotype was seen more than once but under ten times. The rearrangement uses TRBV6-1 and TRBJ2-2, with D unresolved. Germline V gives CDR1 MNHNS, CDR2 SASEGT. With 6 bases removed from V and 9 bases from J, the gap between germline ends came to 17 bases. The CDR3 spans 14 residues. CDR3 bases: TGTGCCAGCAGCCTCGGACCCGAGGCGAGGGAGCTGTTTTTT. Translation gives CASSLGPEARELFF.

Many counts were recorded for this clonotype. The rearrangement links TRBV12-3 or TRBV12-4 to TRBJ2-7; unclear D gene. This CDR3 contains 14 residues. V was clipped by 3 bases and J by 0 bases, with 9 bases between them. CDR3 bases: TGTGCCAGCAGTTTGACAAGGACCTCCTACGAGCAGTACTTC. Translating gives CASSLTRTSYEQYF.

This clonotype was seen many times. The rearrangement joins TRBV7-3 to TRBJ2-5; no clear D. The ends were cut back, 0 bases at V and 3 bases at J, with 5 bases in the middle. The germline V gene has CDR1 SGHTA and CDR2 FQGTGA. This CDR3 spans 13 amino acids. DNA for the CDR3: TGTGCCAGCAGCTTAACCCAGGAAGAGACCCAGTACTTC. It codes for CASSLTQEETQYF.

Note on this clonotype: This may arise from a read error, as a much more abundant clone is one base away. CDR3 amino acids: CASSFLGQLYEQYF. The DNA of the CDR3 is TGTGCCAGCAGCTTCCTCGGGCAGCTCTACGAGCAGTACTTC. The chain recombines TRBV7-2 with TRBJ2-7; D not certain. Trimming cost V 3 bases and J 3 bases, with 12 bases left between them. This CDR3 spans 14 amino acids. The germline CDR1 and CDR2 sequences are SGHTA and FQGNSA. Looking up the rest from reference TRBV7-2 and TRBJ2-7 gives the full variable domain: GAGVSQSPSNKVTEKGKDVELRCDPISGHTALYWYRQSLGQGLEFLIYFQGNSAPDKSGLPSDRFSAERTGGSVSTLTIQRTQQEDSAVYLCASSFLGQLYEQYFGPGTRLTVT.

With regard to this clonotype: Because the CDR3's place on the DNA is in doubt, the DNA is left out and the CDR3 is given as listed by TCRdb. The chain couples TRBV12-3 or TRBV12-4 to TRBJ2-2; TRBD1 is the table's D call, not checked against the DNA. With termini counted, the CDR3 has 15 amino acids. This CDR3 is CASSTSTGYTGELFF.

This clonotype has a count of ten or more. The DNA for the CDR3 is TGTGCCAGCAGCCCCGGGACTATCTCCTACGAGCAGTACTTC. Protein product: CASSPGTISYEQYF. This chain connects TRBV3-1 to TRBJ2-7, with 7 nucleotides matching TRBD2. The CDR3 is made up of 14 amino acids. J lost 0 bases, V lost 4 bases, and 3 bases had no gene match. Germline V gives CDR1 LGHDT, CDR2 YNNKEL (reference sequence).

This clonotype was counted a single time. Mismatch with germline at one junction end may stem from a read error. The chain is built from TRBV11-2 and TRBJ2-1, with a possible D match to TRBD2 (6 bases). The germline V gene encodes CDR1 SGHAT and CDR2 FQNNGV. The CDR3 is 15 amino acids. The CDR3 is CASSHYVGLYNERFF. As DNA, the CDR3 is TGTGCCAGCAGCCACTACGTGGGACTTTACAATGAGCGGTTCTTC.